The clone carrying this T cell receptor beta chain showed up just a few times. The data are from a study of blood T cell repertoires in COVID-19. Study-wide context: COVID-19 samples, acute and convalescent, were from the United States, Italy and Spain.

Germline-derived CDR1 and CDR2 are WSHSY and SAAADI. The V and J ends lost 8 bases and 4 bases respectively, with 12 bases between them. This CDR3 region has 12 residues. In the original processing: Amplified reference gene primers provided the basis for estimating nucleated cell counts. Libraries were prepared by immunoSEQ multiplex PCR; TCRdb keeps only in-frame clonotypes and omits some of them. Clonal size and the V and J genes are those of that table, whereas D and trimming came from the DNA. This sample has roughly 250,000 clones, with approximately 86% found just once. Self-reported history from a screening survey and questionnaire set each donor's cohort.

The V gene is TRBV10-2, the J gene TRBJ2-7, with D possibly TRBD2 on 5 matching bases. Sequenced sample: PBMCs or T cells enriched from blood (not recorded which). This TCR derives from a woman younger than 45 with acute COVID-19. The CDR3 sequence: CASSGGGYEQYF. CDR3 in DNA: TGCGCCAGCTCCGGTGGCGGGTACGAGCAGTACTTC.